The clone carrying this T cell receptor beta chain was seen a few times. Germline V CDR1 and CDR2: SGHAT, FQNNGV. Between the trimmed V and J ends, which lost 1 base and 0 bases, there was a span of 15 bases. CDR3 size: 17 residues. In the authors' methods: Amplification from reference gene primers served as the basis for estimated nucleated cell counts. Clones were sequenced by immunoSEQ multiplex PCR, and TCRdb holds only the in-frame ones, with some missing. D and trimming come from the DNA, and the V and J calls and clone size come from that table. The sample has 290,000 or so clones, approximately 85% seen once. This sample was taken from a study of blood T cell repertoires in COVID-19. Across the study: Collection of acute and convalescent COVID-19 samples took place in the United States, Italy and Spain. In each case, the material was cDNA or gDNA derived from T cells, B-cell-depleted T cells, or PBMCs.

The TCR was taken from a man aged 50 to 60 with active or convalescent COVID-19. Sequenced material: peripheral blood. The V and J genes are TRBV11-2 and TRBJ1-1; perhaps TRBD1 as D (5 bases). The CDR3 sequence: CASSLGPQGPMNTEAFF. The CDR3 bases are TGTGCCAGCAGCTTAGGTCCCCAGGGCCCCATGAACACTGAAGCTTTCTTT. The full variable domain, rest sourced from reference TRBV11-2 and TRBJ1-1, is EAGVAQSPRYKIIEKRQSVAFWCNPISGHATLYWYQQILGQGPKLLIQFQNNGVVDDSQLPKDRFSAERLKGVDSTLKIQPAKLEDSAVYLCASSLGPQGPMNTEAFFGQGTRLTVV.